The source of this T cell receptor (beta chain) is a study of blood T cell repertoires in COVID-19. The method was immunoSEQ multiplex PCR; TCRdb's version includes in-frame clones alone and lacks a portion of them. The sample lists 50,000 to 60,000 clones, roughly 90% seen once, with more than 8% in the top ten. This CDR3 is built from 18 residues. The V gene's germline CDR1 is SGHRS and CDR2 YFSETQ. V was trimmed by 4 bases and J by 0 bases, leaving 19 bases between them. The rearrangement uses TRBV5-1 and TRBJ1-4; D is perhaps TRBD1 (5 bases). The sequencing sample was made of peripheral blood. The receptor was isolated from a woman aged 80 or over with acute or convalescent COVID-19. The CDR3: CASSVGRTPTPTNEKLFF. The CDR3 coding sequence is TGCGCCAGCAGCGTCGGGAGGACACCAACTCCAACTAATGAAAAACTGTTTTTT.